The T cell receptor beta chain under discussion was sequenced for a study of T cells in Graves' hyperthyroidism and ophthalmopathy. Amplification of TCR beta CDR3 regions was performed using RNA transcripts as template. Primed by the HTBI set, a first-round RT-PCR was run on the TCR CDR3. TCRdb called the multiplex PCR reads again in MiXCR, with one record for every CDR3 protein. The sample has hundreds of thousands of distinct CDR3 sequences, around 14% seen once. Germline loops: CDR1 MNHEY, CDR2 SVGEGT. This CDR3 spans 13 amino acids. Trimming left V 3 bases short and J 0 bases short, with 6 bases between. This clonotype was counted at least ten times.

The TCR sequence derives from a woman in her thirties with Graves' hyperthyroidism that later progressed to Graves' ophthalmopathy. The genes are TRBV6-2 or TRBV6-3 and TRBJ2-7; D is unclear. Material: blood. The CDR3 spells CASSYPLSYEQYF. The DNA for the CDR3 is TGTGCCAGCAGTTATCCCCTCTCCTACGAGCAGTACTTC.